This TCR beta chain originates from a study of beta chain features in type 1 diabetes. There was one heparinised blood draw per donor, averaging approximately 120 mL. The authors sorted CD4+ naive, central memory, regulatory and stem cell-like memory cells via CD45RO/CCR7/CD25/CD127/CD95/CD27. What was sequenced were expressed TCRB transcripts, since all of the isolated RNA had been reverse transcribed. Clones were sequenced by immunoSEQ multiplex PCR, and TCRdb holds only the in-frame ones, with some missing. This sample has more than 350,000 clones; roughly 10% occur once, and the top ten carry 0.045% to 0.06%. The germline V gene has CDR1 SQVTM and CDR2 ANQGSEA. Between the trimmed V and J ends, which lost 5 bases and 7 bases, there was a span of 15 bases. The CDR3 has 12 residues.

V and J are TRBV29-1 and TRBJ2-7, with D maybe TRBD1 (6 bases). Sequenced: naive CD4+ T cells from blood. The receptor was derived from a woman between 18 and 29 years old in good health. DNA for the CDR3: TGCAGCGTTCGAAAACAGGGTGAAGAGCAGTACTTC. Encoded protein: CSVRKQGEEQYF.